Following are 21 T cell receptor beta chains from one sample sequenced in a study of post-analysis software for immune sequencing data. Notes on the study in general: Elevated frequency relative to controls characterized about 5 TRBV segments in patients, TRBV5-6, TRBV5-1 and TRBV20-1 among them.

Each TCR beta cDNA library carried unique molecular identifiers. TCRdb reprocessed the PCR reads via MiXCR and lists one record per CDR3 protein. The repertoire holds 600,000 to 700,000 distinct CDR3 sequences, with approximately 59% as singletons. What these receptors recognize is not known. The sequenced sample was blood. The receptors stem from a girl aged 2-10 years with multiple sclerosis.

This sequence joins TRBV6-5 and TRBJ1-4; D gene unclear. The CDR3 extends over 15 amino acids. Germline CDR1 and CDR2: MNHEY and SVGAGI. V gave up 6 bases and J gave up 0 bases, with 11 bases separating them. CDR3 sequence (DNA): TGTGCCAGCAGAAGAAACAGTGCAACTAATGAAAAACTGTTTTTT. Its translation: CASRRNSATNEKLFF.

V and J are TRBV10-2 and TRBJ2-3; 8 nucleotides match TRBD2. Germline V CDR1 and CDR2: WSHSY, SAAADI. The CDR3 consists of 16 residues. Trimming took 5 bases from V and 5 from J; bases not matched to a gene: 12. CDR3 nucleotides: TGCGCCAGCAGTACCCTCTTTAGCGGGGTTAGAGATACGCAGTATTTT. Translation: CASSTLFSGVRDTQYF.

V usage is TRBV9 and J usage is TRBJ2-1; possible D gene TRBD1, 7 bases. With 7 bases removed from V and 7 bases from J, the gap between germline ends came to 27 bases. The germline V gene encodes CDR1 SGDLS and CDR2 YYNGEE. This CDR3 comprises 17 residues. The CDR3 DNA sequence: TGTGCCAGCCGTGGTGGAGGGGGCGCTGGGGGCCGTAATGAGCAGTTCTTC. It translates to CASRGGGGAGGRNEQFF. Full variable domain (missing parts from reference TRBV9 and TRBJ2-1): DSGVTQTPKHLITATGQRVTLRCSPRSGDLSVYWYQQSLDQGLQFLIQYYNGEERAKGNILERFSAQQFPDLHSELNLSSLELGDSALYFCASRGGGGAGGRNEQFFGPGTRLTVL.

V is TRBV12-3 or TRBV12-4 and J is TRBJ2-5, with 12 positions matching TRBD2. The tail of the sequence fits TRBJ2-7 better, so the J call may be wrong. This CDR3 region has 15 residues. The CDR3 bases are TGTGCCAGCAGTTTCCTGACTAGCGGGAGTGGCGAGCAGTACTTC. Translated, it gives CASSFLTSGSGEQYF.

This rearrangement joins TRBV6-6 to TRBJ2-7; D is uncertain. V gave up 0 bases and J gave up 0 bases, with 12 bases separating them. The CDR3 runs 16 residues. Per the germline V gene, CDR1 is MNHNY and CDR2 is SVGAGI (reference sequence). The CDR3 reads CASSYSPTRSSYEQYF. In DNA form, the CDR3 reads TGTGCCAGCAGTTACTCGCCGACCCGCAGCTCCTACGAGCAGTACTTC.

A few counts support this clonotype. This chain links TRBV11-1 with TRBJ2-1, with 14 nucleotides matching TRBD2. The CDR3 runs 16 residues. CDR1 and CDR2 from the germline V gene are SGHAT and FQDESV (reference sequence). V shed 5 bases and J 6 bases; nucleotides not matched to a gene: 6. The CDR3 loop reads CASSLGTSGSLNEQFF. CDR3 sequence (DNA): TGTGCCAGCAGCCTAGGGACTAGCGGGAGCCTCAATGAGCAGTTCTTC.

The V gene is TRBV20-1, the J gene TRBJ1-6, with TRBD1 identical over 7 bases. The V gene's germline CDR1 is DFQATT and CDR2 SNEGSKA (reference sequence). The CDR3 has 15 residues. The ends lost 2 bases at V and 7 bases at J; junction bases unmatched: 8. The CDR3 DNA reads as TGCAGTGCTAGACTCACAGGGGTTGGAAATTCACCCCTCCACTTT. It yields the protein CSARLTGVGNSPLHF.

This clonotype was picked up a small number of times. J is TRBJ1-6 and V is TRBV12-3 or TRBV12-4; 7 bases agree with TRBD1. Germline trimming cut 6 bases from V and 13 bases from J; bases unmatched to any gene: 12. The CDR3 contains 14 residues. CDR3 bases: TGTGCCAGCAGATTACCCGGGACAGTTTTCCCCCTCCACTTT. Translating it yields CASRLPGTVFPLHF.

This clonotype has just one count. The chain links TRBV20-1 to TRBJ2-3, with 8 bases lining up with TRBD1. From germline, CDR1 is DFQATT and CDR2 SNEGSKA (reference sequence). The trim removed 6 bases at V and 1 base at J, leaving 9 bases unmatched. CDR3 length equals 15 residues. CDR3 nucleotides: TGCAGTGCAATCGCCCCGGACAGGGGCACAGATACGCAGTATTTT. Its protein is CSAIAPDRGTDTQYF.

The chain joins TRBV5-1 to TRBJ2-5, with 9 bases that match TRBD2. V shed 7 bases and J 2 bases; nucleotides not matched to a gene: 6. The germline gives CDR1 SGHRS, CDR2 YFSETQ. The length of the CDR3 is 14 residues. CDR3: CASSIAGDQETQYF. CDR3 nucleotide sequence: TGCGCCAGCTCCATAGCGGGAGATCAAGAGACCCAGTACTTC.

The rearrangement links TRBV15 to TRBJ2-1, with 8 bases matching TRBD1. From germline, CDR1 is LNHNV and CDR2 YYDKDF (reference sequence). This CDR3 contains 15 residues. With V trimmed by 3 bases and J by 4 bases, 5 bases remained unmatched. The DNA of the CDR3 is TGTGCCACCAGCAGGGGGACAGGAGCTTACAATGAGCAGTTCTTC. The encoded protein is CATSRGTGAYNEQFF.

The genes are TRBV20-1 and TRBJ2-3, with 9 bases fitting TRBD2. Germline loops: CDR1 DFQATT, CDR2 SNEGSKA (reference sequence). The CDR3 extends over 16 amino acids. The V and J ends lost 0 bases and 4 bases, in that order; junction bases with no gene match: 8. CDR3: CSARDRGLAPPDTQYF. The CDR3 DNA reads TGCAGTGCTAGAGATCGGGGACTAGCCCCACCAGATACGCAGTATTTT.

This chain connects TRBV5-1 to TRBJ2-7; TRBD2 matches 15 bases. With V trimmed by 4 bases and J by 5 bases, 7 bases remained unmatched. From germline, CDR1 is SGHRS and CDR2 YFSETQ. There are 16 residues in the CDR3. The CDR3 protein is CASSPAGLAGGNEQYF. CDR3 in DNA: TGCGCCAGCAGCCCAGCGGGACTAGCGGGAGGAAACGAGCAGTACTTC.

This clonotype was observed a few times. The chain recombines TRBV15 with TRBJ2-7; D gene uncertain. The V gene's germline CDR1 is LNHNV and CDR2 YYDKDF (reference sequence). The CDR3 length is 14 residues. V dropped 0 bases and J dropped 0 bases, with 6 bases sitting between them. CDR3 nucleotides: TGTGCCACCAGCAGAGACGGTAACTCCTACGAGCAGTACTTC. Its protein product is CATSRDGNSYEQYF.

This clonotype has only a few counts. The chain has TRBV4-1 and TRBJ1-2; D is unclear. Trimming shortened V by 1 base and J by 4 bases, and 13 bases separated the two germline ends. CDR1 is MGHRA and CDR2 is YSYEKL in the germline V gene. This CDR3 has 15 residues. This CDR3 is CASSQVPIGSYGYTF. CDR3 sequence (DNA): TGCGCCAGCAGCCAAGTTCCCATAGGATCCTATGGCTACACCTTC.

This chain joins TRBV6-2 or TRBV6-3 and TRBJ2-1, with D possibly called TRBD1 or TRBD2 (5 bases each). Germline V gene sequence: CDR1 MNHEY, CDR2 SVGEGT. There are 15 residues in the CDR3. Trimming removed 2 bases from V and 4 bases from J, with 12 bases in between. The CDR3 region is CASSYTRDGYNEQFF. In nucleotides, the CDR3 is TGTGCCAGCAGTTACACCCGGGACGGATACAATGAGCAGTTCTTC.

A note on this clonotype: A read error may account for a junction end that differs from germline. The CDR3 DNA reads as TGTGCCAGCAGCCCGGGATCGGCAGATGCGCAGTATTTT. It yields the protein CASSPGSADAQYF. The chain has TRBV12-3 or TRBV12-4 and TRBJ2-3; D may be TRBD2 (5 bases). The CDR3 has 13 residues.

This clonotype has only one observation. V is TRBV12-3 or TRBV12-4 and J is TRBJ2-1; D perhaps matches TRBD2 (6 bases). Trimming shortened V by 6 bases and J by 8 bases, and 23 bases separated the two germline ends. The CDR3 is 16 amino acids. CDR3 sequence reads: CASSPGGTPRSDEQFF. CDR3 nucleotide sequence: TGTGCCAGCAGCCCCGGAGGGACCCCACGCTCCGATGAGCAGTTCTTC.

The rearrangement joins TRBV7-6 to TRBJ2-5; D is ambiguous. Germline CDR1 and CDR2: SGHVS and FNYEAQ. The V gene lost 2 bases and the J gene lost 2 bases, with 12 bases spanning the gap. The CDR3 loop spans 15 amino acids. The CDR3 is CASSLNGPSQETQYF. DNA for the CDR3: TGTGCCAGCAGCTTAAACGGGCCCTCACAAGAGACCCAGTACTTC.

The gene calls are TRBV15 and TRBJ1-5, with D unclear. This CDR3 spans 15 amino acids. Trimming stripped 0 bases from V and 3 bases from J, with 9 bases between. The V gene's germline CDR1 is LNHNV and CDR2 YYDKDF (reference sequence). The CDR3 DNA is TGTGCCACCAGCAGAGATCGATCAGTCAATCAGCCCCAGCATTTT. Its translation is CATSRDRSVNQPQHF.

This clonotype was seen once. V is TRBV7-8 and J is TRBJ1-2; D gene uncertain. V lost 0 bases and J lost 2, with 10 bases in between. Germline loops: CDR1 SGHVS, CDR2 FQNEAQ. The CDR3 consists of 15 residues. CDR3 sequence (DNA): TGTGCCAGCAGCTTAGCCCGAACACGGAACTATGGCTACACCTTC. It yields the protein CASSLARTRNYGYTF.